This entry lists 32 T cell receptor beta chains sequenced from one sample in a study of T and B cells in COVID-19 patients. BIOMED2 TRB-A/B primer pools were used in multiplex TRB PCR. MiXCR, applied by TCRdb to the multiplex PCR reads, yields one record per CDR3 protein. This table has 1,400 to 1,500 distinct CDR3 sequences, more than 20% appearing once. From blood, about 240-550 ng of genomic DNA served as TRB template. Sequencing input: blood. These receptors all stem from a human donor with active COVID-19.

The chain combines TRBV20-1 with TRBJ2-5, with TRBD1 as a possible D gene (6 bases). The CDR3 is 14 amino acids. Germline CDR1 and CDR2: DFQATT and SNEGSKA (reference sequence). V dropped 1 base and J dropped 5 bases, with 14 bases sitting between them. Here the CDR3 reads CSARAPQGGETQYF. In nucleotides, the CDR3 is TGCAGTGCTAGAGCTCCACAGGGTGGGGAGACCCAGTACTTC.

The chain uses TRBV19 and TRBJ2-3, with D unresolved. The CDR3 consists of 13 residues. In germline, CDR1 is LNHDA, CDR2 SQIVND (reference sequence). V was clipped by 6 bases and J by 1 base, with 8 bases between them. CDR3 sequence reads: CASSRPGTDTQYF. The DNA of the CDR3 is TGTGCCAGTAGCCGCCCTGGCACAGATACGCAGTATTTT.

The chain employs TRBV28 and TRBJ2-7, with D possibly being TRBD1 or TRBD2 (5 bases each). Germline V CDR1 and CDR2: MDHEN, SYDVKM. V gave up 5 bases and J gave up 2 bases, with 16 bases separating them. The CDR3 totals 15 residues. The CDR3 loop is CASSPLGEGTYEQYF. The CDR3 DNA is TGTGCCAGCAGTCCCTTGGGGGAAGGGACCTACGAGCAGTACTTC.

This clonotype counts as medium-sized (0.01 to 0.1%). The chain employs TRBV6-2 or TRBV6-3 and TRBJ2-1; TRBD2 might be the D (5 bases). V lost 2 bases and J lost 10, with 9 bases in between. The germline CDR1 and CDR2 sequences are MNHEY and SVGEGT. The CDR3 loop spans 12 amino acids. For the CDR3, the DNA is TGTGCCAGCAGTTACGCGGCGGGCGAGCAGTTCTTC. The encoded protein is CASSYAAGEQFF.

In its sample, this clonotype is medium-sized. The chain employs TRBV5-4 and TRBJ2-1; D may be TRBD1 or TRBD2 (6 bases each). The V gene's germline CDR1 is SGHNT and CDR2 YYREEE (reference sequence). The CDR3 sequence is 15 residues long. V lost 0 bases, J lost 7 bases, and 14 bases lay in between. Here the CDR3 reads CASSLGGGPVNEQFF. In nucleotides, the CDR3 is TGTGCCAGCAGCTTGGGTGGGGGGCCGGTTAATGAGCAGTTCTTC.

This clonotype is judged medium-sized. The rearrangement links TRBV5-5 to TRBJ2-4; D remains ambiguous. The germline CDR1 and CDR2 sequences are SGHKS and YYEKEE (reference sequence). CDR3 size: 11 residues. Trimming left V 3 bases short and J 8 bases short, with 6 bases between. As DNA, the CDR3 is TGTGCCAGCAGCTCCCAGGACATTCAGTACTTC. Residues: CASSSQDIQYF. Drawing the rest from reference TRBV5-5 and TRBJ2-4, the complete variable domain is DAGVTQSPTHLIKTRGQQVTLRCSPISGHKSVSWYQQVLGQGPQFIFQYYEKEERGRGNFPDRFSARQFPNYSSELNVNALLLGDSALYLCASSSQDIQYFGAGTRLSVL.

This clonotype has only a few counts. CDR3 in amino acids: CASTLGSAGGNTIYF. In nucleotides, the CDR3 is TGTGCCAGCACCTTGGGGTCAGCAGGTGGAAACACCATATATTTT. The chain uses TRBV12-3 or TRBV12-4 and TRBJ1-3, with D uncertain. Trimming removed 7 bases at V and 3 bases at J, with 16 bases between. CDR3 length: 15 residues.

Notes on this clonotype: A much larger clone lies a single base off, so this may be a read error. The J gene is TRBJ2-7, the V gene TRBV10-3; D is unclear. The germline V gene has CDR1 ENHRY and CDR2 SYGVKD. This CDR3 has 13 amino acids. The CDR3 sequence: CTISESWEYEQYF. The CDR3 DNA is TGTACCATCAGTGAGTCGTGGGAATACGAGCAGTACTTC.

This clonotype is medium-sized. The rearrangement uses TRBV12-3 or TRBV12-4 and TRBJ2-5, with 7 nucleotides matching TRBD2. Unmatched junction bases numbered 5, after V lost 6 bases and J lost 4 bases. The CDR3 has 13 residues. This CDR3 reads CASSDSGGETQYF. For the CDR3, the DNA is TGTGCCAGCAGCGACTCGGGGGGAGAGACCCAGTACTTC.

By sample fraction, this clonotype is medium-sized. The chain uses TRBV10-3 and TRBJ2-7; 8 bases agree with TRBD1. Trimming at V came to 7 bases and at J to 2 bases, leaving 4 bases not matched to a gene. This CDR3 comprises 13 residues. Germline V CDR1 and CDR2: ENHRY, SYGVKD. The CDR3: CAITPTGAYEQYF. CDR3 DNA: TGTGCCATCACTCCGACAGGGGCCTACGAGCAGTACTTC.

CDR3 region: CASSDPGRVTGTGYNSPLHF. The CDR3 region has the DNA TGTGCCAGCAGTGACCCCGGGAGAGTAACCGGGACAGGGTATAATTCACCCCTCCACTTT. This sequence joins TRBV6-1 and TRBJ1-6; TRBD1 matches at 9 bases. CDR3 length: 20 amino acids. The germline V gene encodes CDR1 MNHNS and CDR2 SASEGT. V shed 3 bases and J 4 bases; nucleotides not matched to a gene: 16.

By share of the sample, this clonotype is medium-sized. This chain uses TRBV27 with TRBJ2-3; 13 positions match TRBD2. CDR3 size: 16 residues. CDR1 and CDR2 (germline): MNHEY, SMNVEV (reference sequence). Trimming took 3 bases from V and 6 from J; bases not matched to a gene: 6. CDR3 coding DNA: TGTGCCAGCAGTTTCCAACTAGCGGGAGGGCCGGATACGCAGTATTTT. Its translation: CASSFQLAGGPDTQYF.

The chain has TRBV7-2 and TRBJ2-5, with D possibly TRBD1 on 6 matching bases. Germline values: CDR1 SGHTA, CDR2 FQGNSA. The CDR3 runs to 14 residues. The V and J ends lost 5 bases and 0 bases respectively, with 10 bases between them. The CDR3 DNA reads TGTGCCAGCAGCCAAAACAGGGACCAAGAGACCCAGTACTTC. Translated, it gives CASSQNRDQETQYF.

The table lists this clonotype with a few counts. The chain uses TRBV28 and TRBJ2-7; D is possibly TRBD1 (5 bases). CDR1 and CDR2 (germline): MDHEN, SYDVKM. Between the trimmed V and J ends, which lost 6 bases and 3 bases, there was a span of 21 bases. The length of the CDR3 is 16 residues. CDR3 protein: CASSNQYSKDIYEQYF. Written as DNA, the CDR3 is TGTGCCAGCAGCAATCAATATTCGAAGGACATCTACGAGCAGTACTTC.

This clonotype occurred a few times. V and J are TRBV20-1 and TRBJ2-4, with 7 bases lining up with TRBD2. CDR3 length: 15 residues. Looked up from germline, CDR1 is DFQATT and CDR2 is SNEGSKA (reference sequence). The V gene end was trimmed by 5 bases and the J gene end by 5 bases; junction bases not matched to a gene: 12. CDR3 sequence: CSAELTSSLENIQYF. In DNA form, the CDR3 reads TGCAGTGCTGAACTGACTAGCTCACTGGAAAACATTCAGTACTTC.

This clonotype has more than one count but fewer than ten. This chain connects TRBV5-4 to TRBJ2-2; TRBD1 matches 7 bases. Looked up from germline, CDR1 is SGHNT and CDR2 is YYREEE (reference sequence). The CDR3 extends over 15 amino acids. V trimming: 4 bases; J trimming: 1 base; junction bases outside the gene matches: 4. Written as DNA, the CDR3 is TGTGCCAGCAGCCAGGGACAGCAGAACACCGGGGAGCTGTTTTTT. This gives the protein CASSQGQQNTGELFF.

The table lists this clonotype with a count of one. The chain is built from TRBV20-1 and TRBJ1-2, with 12 bases that match TRBD1. The CDR3 is made up of 16 amino acids. V lost 5 bases and J lost 6; bases outside the gene matches: 13. The germline gives CDR1 DFQATT, CDR2 SNEGSKA (reference sequence). The CDR3 loop is CSASSGTGGFGDGYTF. Here the CDR3 DNA reads TGCAGTGCTTCATCCGGGACAGGGGGCTTCGGGGATGGCTACACCTTC.

This clonotype is large by share. The J gene is TRBJ1-4, the V gene TRBV29-1; D ambiguous. In germline, CDR1 is SQVTM, CDR2 ANQGSEA. The CDR3 extends over 14 amino acids. V was pared by 7 bases and J by 5 bases, with 17 bases between. The CDR3 protein is CSAPGGRKNEKLFF. The DNA for the CDR3 is TGCAGCGCACCCGGTGGACGGAAGAATGAAAAACTGTTTTTT.

This clonotype is large by share. The V gene is TRBV29-1, the J gene TRBJ2-3; no definite D call. Trimming took off 6 bases at V and 0 bases at J, with 10 bases between the two ends. CDR1 is SQVTM and CDR2 is ANQGSEA in the germline V gene. The CDR3 is 13 residues long. The CDR3: CSVVTDSTDTQYF. The DNA of the CDR3 is TGCAGCGTAGTCACAGACAGCACAGATACGCAGTATTTT.

By proportion, this clonotype is medium-sized (0.01 to 0.1%). This sequence joins TRBV5-4 and TRBJ2-7; D remains unclear. CDR1 is SGHNT and CDR2 is YYREEE in the germline V gene (reference sequence). The CDR3 covers 13 residues. The ends were cut back, 0 bases at V and 2 bases at J, with 6 bases in the middle. The CDR3 DNA is TGTGCCAGCAGCTTGGGACTTACCTACGAGCAGTACTTC. Its translation is CASSLGLTYEQYF.

Note on this clonotype: It may be a read error: a sequence one base away is much more abundant. The chain joins TRBV20-1 to TRBJ2-1; D is perhaps TRBD2 (5 bases). The germline gives CDR1 DFQATT, CDR2 SNEGSKA (reference sequence). This CDR3 comprises 16 residues. Here the CDR3 reads CSARDVRVSSYNVQFF. CDR3 nucleotide sequence: TGCAGTGCTAGAGATGTGCGGGTGAGCTCCTACAATGTGCAGTTCTTC.

The genes are TRBV7-2 and TRBJ1-5; D unresolved. Trimming took off 5 bases at V and 2 bases at J, with 10 bases between the two ends. The CDR3 is 14 amino acids. Germline CDR1 reads SGHTA; CDR2 reads FQGNSA. The CDR3 DNA reads TGTGCCAGCAGCCGAAATCTGGGCAATCAGCCCCAGCATTTT. It translates to CASSRNLGNQPQHF.

The chain combines TRBV7-9 with TRBJ1-6, with D maybe TRBD1 (5 bases). There are 15 residues in the CDR3. Trimming removed 1 base at V and 7 bases at J, with 11 bases between. Germline V gene lookup returns CDR1 SEHNR and CDR2 FQNEAQ (reference sequence). The CDR3 reads CASSLVAGLNSPLHF. For the CDR3, the DNA is TGTGCCAGCAGCTTAGTCGCAGGGTTAAATTCACCCCTCCACTTT.

This clonotype is labeled medium-sized (0.01 to 0.1%). The rearrangement uses TRBV18 and TRBJ1-5, with TRBD1 matching 10 bases. CDR3 length: 16 residues. Germline CDR1 is KGHSH and CDR2 is LQKENI. V shed 4 bases, J shed 4 bases, and the junction held 7 bases outside the gene matches. Here the CDR3 DNA reads TGTGCCAGCTCACTGGCAGGACAGGGGGGAAATCAGCCCCAGCATTTT. Its protein is CASSLAGQGGNQPQHF. The full variable domain, rest sourced from reference TRBV18 and TRBJ1-5, is NAGVMQNPRHLVRRRGQEARLRCSPMKGHSHVYWYRQLPEEGLKFMVYLQKENIIDESGMPKERFSAEFPKEGPSILRIQQVVRGDSAAYFCASSLAGQGGNQPQHFGDGTRLSIL.

The chain employs TRBV6-5 and TRBJ2-1, with 11 bases identical to TRBD1. Per germline, CDR1 MNHEY and CDR2 SVGAGI. This CDR3 contains 13 residues. The junction had 3 bases not matched to a gene; V was cut back by 6 bases and J by 8 bases. CDR3 residues: CASRRTGGDEQFF. CDR3 DNA: TGTGCCAGCAGGAGGACAGGGGGCGATGAGCAGTTCTTC.

This clonotype has more than one count but fewer than ten. The chain combines TRBV20-1 with TRBJ2-4; no definite D call. Per germline, CDR1 DFQATT and CDR2 SNEGSKA (reference sequence). Trimming took 4 bases from V and 2 from J, leaving 9 bases between them. This CDR3 is 13 amino acids long. The CDR3 loop reads CSAMQDPKNIQYF. The CDR3, as DNA: TGCAGTGCTATGCAGGATCCCAAAAACATTCAGTACTTC.

This sequence joins TRBV7-2 and TRBJ2-3; D gene ambiguous. The germline V and J ends were trimmed by 5 bases and 2 bases, with 8 bases remaining between them. The CDR3 has 13 residues. Per germline, CDR1 SGHTA and CDR2 FQGNSA. The CDR3 is CASSQTFTDTQYF. The CDR3 coding sequence is TGTGCCAGCAGCCAGACCTTCACAGATACGCAGTATTTT.

The chain links TRBV6-4 to TRBJ2-1; 14 nucleotides line up with TRBD2. The CDR3 is 19 residues long. V lost 7 bases to trimming and J lost 8 bases; unmatched junction nucleotides: 19. CDR1 is MRHNA and CDR2 is SNTAGT in the germline V gene. CDR3 bases: TGTGCCAGCACCCGGACTAGCGGGGGGTCAGGTGGCTTGGTGGATGAGCAGTTCTTC. Protein product: CASTRTSGGSGGLVDEQFF.

This clonotype rates as medium-sized. The rearrangement links TRBV6-2 or TRBV6-3 to TRBJ2-1; 13 bases agree with TRBD2. This CDR3 spans 14 amino acids. J lost 8 bases, V lost 4 bases, and 2 bases had no gene match. Germline V lookup: CDR1 MNHEY, CDR2 SVGEGT. CDR3 in DNA: TGTGCCAGCAGTTGGGGACTAGCGGGATATGAGCAGTTCTTC. It translates to CASSWGLAGYEQFF.

The rearrangement links TRBV20-1 to TRBJ2-3; perhaps TRBD2 as D (6 bases). CDR3 length equals 15 residues. From germline, CDR1 is DFQATT and CDR2 SNEGSKA (reference sequence). With 1 base removed from V and 6 bases from J, the gap between germline ends came to 17 bases. This CDR3 is CSARAPAGLGDTQYF. The DNA for the CDR3 is TGCAGTGCTAGAGCCCCAGCGGGCCTTGGGGATACGCAGTATTTT.

This clonotype is medium-sized within its sample. The chain recombines TRBV6-6 with TRBJ1-2; 9 bases align to TRBD1. J was trimmed by 6 bases and V by 0 bases; bases with no gene match: 5. Germline V gene data show CDR1 as MNHNY and CDR2 as SVGAGI (reference sequence). The CDR3 length is 15 residues. The chain's CDR3 is CASSYSGQGTNGYTF. CDR3 nucleotides: TGTGCCAGCAGTTACTCGGGACAGGGAACTAATGGCTACACCTTC.

J is TRBJ2-2 and V is TRBV5-1; D unclear. The CDR3 is 17 amino acids. CDR1 is SGHRS, CDR2 YFSETQ, per germline. Trimming took off 1 base at V and 4 bases at J, with 17 bases between the two ends. The CDR3 nucleotides read TGCGCCAGCAGCTTGAATTCAAGGGAACTCTTCACCGGGGAGCTGTTTTTT. This gives the protein CASSLNSRELFTGELFF. The full variable domain, rest sourced from reference TRBV5-1 and TRBJ2-2, is KAGVTQTPRYLIKTRGQQVTLSCSPISGHRSVSWYQQTPGQGLQFLFEYFSETQRNKGNFPGRFSGRQFSNSRSEMNVSTLELGDSALYLCASSLNSRELFTGELFFGEGSRLTVL.